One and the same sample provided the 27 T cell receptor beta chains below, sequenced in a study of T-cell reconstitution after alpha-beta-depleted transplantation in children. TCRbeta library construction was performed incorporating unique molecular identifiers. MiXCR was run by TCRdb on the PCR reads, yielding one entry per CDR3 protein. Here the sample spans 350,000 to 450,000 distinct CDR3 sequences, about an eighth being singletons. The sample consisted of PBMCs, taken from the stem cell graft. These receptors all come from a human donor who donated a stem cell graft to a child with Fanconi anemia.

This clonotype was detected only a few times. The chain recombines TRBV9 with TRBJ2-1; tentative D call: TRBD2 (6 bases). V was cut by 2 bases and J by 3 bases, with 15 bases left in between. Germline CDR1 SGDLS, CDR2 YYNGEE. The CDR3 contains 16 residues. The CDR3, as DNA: TGTGCCAGCAGCGTGGAGGGCATCCAAGTCTACAATGAGCAGTTCTTC. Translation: CASSVEGIQVYNEQFF. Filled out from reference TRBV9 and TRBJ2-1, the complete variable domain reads DSGVTQTPKHLITATGQRVTLRCSPRSGDLSVYWYQQSLDQGLQFLIQYYNGEERAKGNILERFSAQQFPDLHSELNLSSLELGDSALYFCASSVEGIQVYNEQFFGPGTRLTVL.

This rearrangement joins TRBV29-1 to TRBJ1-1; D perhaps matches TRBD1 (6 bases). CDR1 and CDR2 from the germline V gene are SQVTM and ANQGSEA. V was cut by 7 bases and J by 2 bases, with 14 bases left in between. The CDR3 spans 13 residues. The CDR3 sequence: CSAEGTPNTEAFF. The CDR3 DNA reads TGCAGCGCCGAGGGGACACCAAACACTGAAGCTTTCTTT.

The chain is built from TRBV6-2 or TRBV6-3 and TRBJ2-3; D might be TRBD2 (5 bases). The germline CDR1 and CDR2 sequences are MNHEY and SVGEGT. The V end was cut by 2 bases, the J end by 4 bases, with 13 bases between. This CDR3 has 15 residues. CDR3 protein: CASSYPGSLADTQYF. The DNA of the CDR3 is TGTGCCAGCAGTTACCCGGGAAGTTTGGCAGATACGCAGTATTTT.

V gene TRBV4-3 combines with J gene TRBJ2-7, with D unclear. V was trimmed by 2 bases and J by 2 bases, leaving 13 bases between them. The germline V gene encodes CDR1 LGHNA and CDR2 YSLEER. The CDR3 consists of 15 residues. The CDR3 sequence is CASSQRTVNPYEQYF. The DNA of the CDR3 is TGCGCCAGCAGCCAAAGGACGGTTAACCCCTACGAGCAGTACTTC.

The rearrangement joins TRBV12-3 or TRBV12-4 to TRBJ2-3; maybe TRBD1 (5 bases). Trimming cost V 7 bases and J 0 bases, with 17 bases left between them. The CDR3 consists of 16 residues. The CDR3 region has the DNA TGTGCCAGCACCCTCGGACAAGGCACTAGCACAGATACGCAGTATTTT. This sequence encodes CASTLGQGTSTDTQYF.

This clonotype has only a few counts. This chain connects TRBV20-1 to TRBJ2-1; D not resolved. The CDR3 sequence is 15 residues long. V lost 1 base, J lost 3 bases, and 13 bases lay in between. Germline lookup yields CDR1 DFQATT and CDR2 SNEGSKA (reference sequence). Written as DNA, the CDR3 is TGCAGTGCTAGAGTTCCGCACCTTCACTACAATGAGCAGTTCTTC. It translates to CSARVPHLHYNEQFF.

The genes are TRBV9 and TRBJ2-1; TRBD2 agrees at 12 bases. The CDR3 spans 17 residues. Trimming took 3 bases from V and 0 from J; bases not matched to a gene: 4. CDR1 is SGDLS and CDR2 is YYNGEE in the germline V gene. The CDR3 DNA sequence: TGTGCCAGCAGCGGGACTAGCGGGGAGAACTCCTACAATGAGCAGTTCTTC. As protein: CASSGTSGENSYNEQFF.

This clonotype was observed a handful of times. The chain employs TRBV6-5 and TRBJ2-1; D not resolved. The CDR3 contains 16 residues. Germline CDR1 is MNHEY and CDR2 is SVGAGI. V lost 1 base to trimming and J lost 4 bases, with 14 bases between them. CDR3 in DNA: TGTGCCAGCAGTTACTGGCAGCCCCTGCTTTACAATGAGCAGTTCTTC. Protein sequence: CASSYWQPLLYNEQFF.

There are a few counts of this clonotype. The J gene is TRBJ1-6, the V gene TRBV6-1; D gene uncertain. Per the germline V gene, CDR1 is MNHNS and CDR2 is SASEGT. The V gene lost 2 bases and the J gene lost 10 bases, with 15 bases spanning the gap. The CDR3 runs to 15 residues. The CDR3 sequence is CASSENRVRKSPLHF. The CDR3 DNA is TGTGCCAGCAGTGAAAATAGGGTCCGAAAATCACCCCTCCACTTT.

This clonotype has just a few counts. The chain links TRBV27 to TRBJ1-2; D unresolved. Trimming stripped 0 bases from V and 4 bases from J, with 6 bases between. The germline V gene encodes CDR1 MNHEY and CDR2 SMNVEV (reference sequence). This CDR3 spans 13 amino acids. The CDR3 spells CASSLSVSYGYTF. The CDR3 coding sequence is TGTGCCAGCAGTTTATCAGTCTCCTATGGCTACACCTTC.

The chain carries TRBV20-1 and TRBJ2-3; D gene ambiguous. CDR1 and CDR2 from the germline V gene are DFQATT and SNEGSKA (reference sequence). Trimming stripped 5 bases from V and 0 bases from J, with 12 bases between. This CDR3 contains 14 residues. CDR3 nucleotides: TGCAGTGCTCAAGACTGGTCTAGCACAGATACGCAGTATTTT. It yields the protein CSAQDWSSTDTQYF.

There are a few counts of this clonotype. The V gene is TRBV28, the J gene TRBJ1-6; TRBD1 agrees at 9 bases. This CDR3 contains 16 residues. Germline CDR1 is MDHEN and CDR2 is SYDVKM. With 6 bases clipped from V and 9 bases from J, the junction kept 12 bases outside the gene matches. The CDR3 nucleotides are TGTGCCAGCAGCCATCTCGTACAGGGGGCTGGTTCACCCCTCCACTTT. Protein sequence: CASSHLVQGAGSPLHF.

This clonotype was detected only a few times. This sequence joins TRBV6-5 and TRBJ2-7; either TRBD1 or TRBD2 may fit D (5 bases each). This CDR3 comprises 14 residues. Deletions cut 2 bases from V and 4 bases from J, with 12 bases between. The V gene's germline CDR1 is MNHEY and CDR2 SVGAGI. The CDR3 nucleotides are TGTGCCAGCAGTTACCGAGGGGCTAGTTACGAGCAGTACGTC. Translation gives CASSYRGASYEQYV.

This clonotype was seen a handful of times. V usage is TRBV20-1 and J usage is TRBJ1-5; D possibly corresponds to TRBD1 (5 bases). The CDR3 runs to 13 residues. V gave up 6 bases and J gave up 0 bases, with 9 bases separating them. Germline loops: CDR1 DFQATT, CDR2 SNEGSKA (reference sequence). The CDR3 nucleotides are TGCAGTGCGCAAGGGGATAGCAATCAGCCCCAGCATTTT. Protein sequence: CSAQGDSNQPQHF.

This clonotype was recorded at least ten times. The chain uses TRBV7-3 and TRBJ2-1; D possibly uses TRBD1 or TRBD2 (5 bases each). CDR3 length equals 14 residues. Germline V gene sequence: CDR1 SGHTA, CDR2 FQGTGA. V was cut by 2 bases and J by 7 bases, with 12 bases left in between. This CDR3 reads CASSLVHGGNEQFF. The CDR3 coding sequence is TGTGCCAGCAGCTTAGTTCATGGGGGTAATGAGCAGTTCTTC.

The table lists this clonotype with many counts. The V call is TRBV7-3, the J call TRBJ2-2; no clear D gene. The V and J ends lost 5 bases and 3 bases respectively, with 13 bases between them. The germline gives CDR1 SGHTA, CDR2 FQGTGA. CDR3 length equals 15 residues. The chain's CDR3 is CASSPDKAYTGELFF. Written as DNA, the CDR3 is TGTGCCAGCAGCCCAGATAAGGCCTACACCGGGGAGCTGTTTTTT.

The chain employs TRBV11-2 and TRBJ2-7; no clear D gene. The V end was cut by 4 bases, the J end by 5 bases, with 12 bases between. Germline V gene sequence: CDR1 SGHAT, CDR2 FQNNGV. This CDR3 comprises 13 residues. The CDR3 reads CASSSGPGHEQYV. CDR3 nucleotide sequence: TGTGCCAGCAGCTCCGGGCCAGGCCACGAGCAGTACGTC.

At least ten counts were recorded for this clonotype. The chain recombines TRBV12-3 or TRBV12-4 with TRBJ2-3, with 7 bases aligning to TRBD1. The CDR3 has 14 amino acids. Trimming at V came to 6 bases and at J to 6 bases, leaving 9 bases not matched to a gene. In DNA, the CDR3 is TGTGCCAGCAGCTCGACAGGGAGATCGGATACGCAGTATTTT. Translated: CASSSTGRSDTQYF.

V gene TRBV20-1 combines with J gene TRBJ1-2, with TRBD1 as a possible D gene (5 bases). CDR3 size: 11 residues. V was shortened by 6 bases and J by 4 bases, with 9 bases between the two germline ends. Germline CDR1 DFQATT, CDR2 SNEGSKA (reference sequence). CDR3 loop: CSARDGYGYTF. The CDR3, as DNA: TGCAGTGCGAGGGACGGCTATGGCTACACCTTC.

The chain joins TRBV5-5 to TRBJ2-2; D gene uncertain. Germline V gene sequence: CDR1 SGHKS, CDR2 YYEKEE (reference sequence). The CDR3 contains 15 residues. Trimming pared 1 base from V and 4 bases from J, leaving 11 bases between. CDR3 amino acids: CASSLKGFTTGELFF. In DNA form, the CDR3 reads TGTGCCAGCAGCTTGAAAGGTTTTACCACCGGGGAGCTGTTTTTT.

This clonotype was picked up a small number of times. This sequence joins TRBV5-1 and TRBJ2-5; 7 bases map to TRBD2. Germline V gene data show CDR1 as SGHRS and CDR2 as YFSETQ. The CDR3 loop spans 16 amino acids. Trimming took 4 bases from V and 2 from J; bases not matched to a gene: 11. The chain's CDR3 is CASSTLSGGIQETQYF. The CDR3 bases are TGCGCCAGCAGCACCCTGTCCGGGGGGATTCAAGAGACCCAGTACTTC. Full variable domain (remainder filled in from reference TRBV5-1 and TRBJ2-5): KAGVTQTPRYLIKTRGQQVTLSCSPISGHRSVSWYQQTPGQGLQFLFEYFSETQRNKGNFPGRFSGRQFSNSRSEMNVSTLELGDSALYLCASSTLSGGIQETQYFGPGTRLLVL.

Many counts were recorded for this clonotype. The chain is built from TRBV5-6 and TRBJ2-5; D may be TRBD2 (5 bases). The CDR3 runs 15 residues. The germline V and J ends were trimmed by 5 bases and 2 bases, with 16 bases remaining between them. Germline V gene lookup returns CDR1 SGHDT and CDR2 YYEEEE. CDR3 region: CASSYSRGNQETQYF. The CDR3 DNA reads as TGTGCCAGCAGTTATTCCCGGGGAAATCAAGAGACCCAGTACTTC.

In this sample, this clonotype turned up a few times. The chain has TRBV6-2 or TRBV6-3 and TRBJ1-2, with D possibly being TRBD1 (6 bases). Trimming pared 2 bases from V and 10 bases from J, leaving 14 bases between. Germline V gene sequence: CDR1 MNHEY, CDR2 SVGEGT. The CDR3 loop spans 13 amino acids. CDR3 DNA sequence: TGTGCCAGCAGTTACCGCCCGGCAGGGGACTACACCTTC. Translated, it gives CASSYRPAGDYTF.

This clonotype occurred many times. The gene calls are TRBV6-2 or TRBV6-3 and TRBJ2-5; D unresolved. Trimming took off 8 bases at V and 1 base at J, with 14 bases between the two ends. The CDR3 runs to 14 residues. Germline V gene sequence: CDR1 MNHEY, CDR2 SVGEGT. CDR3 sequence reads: CASRPLGVQETQYF. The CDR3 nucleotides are TGTGCCAGCCGTCCTCTCGGCGTCCAAGAGACCCAGTACTTC.

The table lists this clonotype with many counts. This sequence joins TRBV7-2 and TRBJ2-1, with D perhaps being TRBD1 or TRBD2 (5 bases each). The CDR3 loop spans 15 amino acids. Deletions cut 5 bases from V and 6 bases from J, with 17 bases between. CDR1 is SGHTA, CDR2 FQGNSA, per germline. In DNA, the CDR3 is TGTGCCAGCAGCCCACCATCCGCAGGGACCAATGAGCAGTTCTTC. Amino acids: CASSPPSAGTNEQFF. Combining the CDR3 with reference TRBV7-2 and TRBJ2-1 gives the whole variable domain GAGVSQSPSNKVTEKGKDVELRCDPISGHTALYWYRQSLGQGLEFLIYFQGNSAPDKSGLPSDRFSAERTGGSVSTLTIQRTQQEDSAVYLCASSPPSAGTNEQFFGPGTRLTVL.

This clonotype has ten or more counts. CDR3 region: CASSSPGQGARGYTF. The CDR3 nucleotides read TGTGCCAGCAGTTCCCCGGGACAGGGGGCGCGTGGCTACACCTTC. The chain has TRBV12-3 or TRBV12-4 and TRBJ1-2, with 12 bases identical to TRBD1. The J segment lost 7 bases and the V segment lost 4 bases, leaving 7 bases of the junction unmatched. CDR3 length equals 15 residues.

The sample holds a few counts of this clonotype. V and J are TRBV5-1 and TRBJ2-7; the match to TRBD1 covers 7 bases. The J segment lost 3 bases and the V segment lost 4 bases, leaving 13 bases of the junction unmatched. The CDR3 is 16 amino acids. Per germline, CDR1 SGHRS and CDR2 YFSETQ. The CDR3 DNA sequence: TGCGCCAGCAGCCCAACGGCCGGGACAGCAATCTACGAGCAGTACTTC. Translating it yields CASSPTAGTAIYEQYF.